This T cell receptor beta chain originates from a study of blood T cells in healthy people across ages. This clonotype was counted a few times. Its specificity is not known. Study-wide findings and caveats: No one knew whether donors had CMV, which possibly confounded expanded clonotype changes. The recorded TCR beta diversity per million T cells decreased in a roughly linear manner with age.

CDR3 length: 18 amino acids. Germline assignment: CDR1 MGHDK and CDR2 SYGVNS. Using a J-beta primer mix together with a sample-barcoded 5' primer, a second PCR was run for roughly 6 to 11 cycles. Each CDR3 protein is one row after TCRdb ran MiXCR on the 5' RACE reads. The profile shows roughly 1.6 million distinct CDR3 sequences, roughly 30% of them singletons. The sample was blood. This clonotype was obtained from a young woman in good health. The chain employs TRBV25-1 and TRBJ1-2; D gene uncertain. CDR3 in DNA: TGTGCGCCCGCAGCGGTAAGGATTGGCCTAACTGCGTCAAATGGCTACACCTTC. It codes for CAPAAVRIGLTASNGYTF.